This TCR beta chain was retrieved from a study of control samples from healthy donors and cancer patients (dated by TCRdb to 2020 to 2022). The library was obtained by the immunoSEQ multiplex PCR assay. TCRdb holds this immuneACCESS table with in-frame rearrangements only. Some clones are missing; in checked studies, unresolved V genes explain under half, and the rest has no known cause. Across this sample there are almost 85,000 clones, with around 94% seen only once. The ten biggest clones cover roughly 5% of the sample. This clone was detected only once. Its antigen specificity is not known. Base qualities are not at hand, and no much larger clone is one base apart. Based on the germline V gene, the CDR1 and CDR2 sequences are SQVTM and ANQGSEA. The germline V and J ends show losses of 0 bases and 4 bases respectively, and no gene match explains 8 bases of the junction. Spanning cysteine to phenylalanine, the CDR3 consists of 15 amino acids. Solely the CDR3 DNA is kept, with 45 bases framed from the first base.

Input material: blood. This clonotype was obtained from a woman younger than 30 in good health. This chain joins TRBV29-1 to TRBJ1-2, and 7 bases in between align with TRBD1. The CDR3 in this case is CSVEDRRDRPYGYTF. The nucleotide sequence is given as TGCAGCGTTGAAGATCGCCGGGACAGACCCTATGGCTACACCTTC.